The TCR beta chain described here comes from a study of regulatory T cells in long-lasting Graves disease. Study findings and constraints: Those with persistent disease had in common more public clonotypes (more than 2,500) than new patients (approximately 890).

The CDR3 length is 15 residues. The V and J ends lost 3 bases and 4 bases, in that order; junction bases with no gene match: 6. Germline CDR1 reads MGHDK; CDR2 reads SYGVNS. Time point specified: newly diagnosed GD, antithyroid drugs for less than 3 months. The TCR library was made from RNA that had been extracted from PBMCs in TRIzol. TCR beta libraries were built with iRepertoire HTBI primers and Arm-PCR of CDR3 regions. Each CDR3 protein is one row after TCRdb ran MiXCR on the multiplex PCR reads. The repertoire consists of 450,000 to 650,000 distinct CDR3 sequences, with about 16% occurring once and the leading ten covering just under 25%. This clonotype showed up just a few times. Antigen: not known. This sample was also put to use in a study of T cells in Graves' hyperthyroidism and ophthalmopathy. That source notes: Patients aged 18 to 65 had newly diagnosed hyperthyroidism that had lasted under 2 months. HTBI primers were the set used in a first-round RT-PCR of the TCR CDR3.

This clonotype was obtained from a woman aged 35-65 years with Graves disease. The specimen comprised peripheral blood mononuclear cells (PBMCs), sampled at new diagnosis, from a patient treated with antithyroid drugs. The chain employs TRBV25-1 and TRBJ2-3, with 8 bases fitting TRBD2. The chain's CDR3 is CASSDRLAGSDTQYF. DNA for the CDR3: TGTGCCAGCAGTGATAGGCTAGCGGGTTCAGATACGCAGTATTTT.